This TCR beta chain is from a study of control samples from healthy donors and cancer patients. The CDR3 length is 16 residues. Germline V gene sequence: CDR1 LNHDA, CDR2 SQIVND (reference sequence). V was clipped by 4 bases and J by 7 bases, with 19 bases between them. TCRdb's table, derived via immunoSEQ multiplex PCR, lists solely in-frame clones and lacks some. The table lists 190,000 or so clones, approximately 92% of them singletons. Sequenced sample: blood. The receptor was isolated from a young man in good health. The chain employs TRBV19 and TRBJ2-2; D is perhaps TRBD2 (6 bases). CDR3 nucleotides: TGTGCCAGTAGTAGTTCGATAGCGGCGCTTCTCGGGGAGCTGTTTTTT. This encodes CASSSSIAALLGELFF.